This T cell receptor (beta chain) was profiled in a study of lymphopenia after photon versus proton radiotherapy. This clone came up once. What it binds is unknown. Here immunoSEQ multiplex PCR was the method, and the copy in TCRdb shows in-frame clones only, minus some. The sample has fewer than 65,000 clones; approximately 83% are singletons. The germline V gene has CDR1 SGHRS and CDR2 YFSETQ. The CDR3 has 13 amino acids. Losses at the gene ends were 3 bases for V and 1 base for J; bases not matched to a gene: 1. General study points: Post-nadir diversity loss with photons came from oligoclonal expansion, particularly CD8+ Temra cells. Survival link was tested only in deceased patients; proton benefit remains a possibility. Photon-treated patients lost naive T cells and TCR diversity; proton-treated stayed stable. Larger post-nadir TCR diversity loss correlated inversely with survival in deceased patients.

The sample in question was peripheral blood, obtained from a patient treated with photon-based radiotherapy. The chain carries TRBV5-1 and TRBJ2-7, with 7 bases that match TRBD1. The receptor was isolated from a man aged 40-49 years with gastric cancer. As DNA, the CDR3 is TGCGCCAGCAGCTCGACAGGGTCCTACGAGCAGTACTTC. Amino acid sequence: CASSSTGSYEQYF.